This is a list of T cell receptor beta chains from one sample in a study of blood T cell repertoires in COVID-19. The protocol was immunoSEQ multiplex PCR, while the TCRdb copy is restricted to in-frame clones and leaves out a portion. Of around 150,000 clones listed, about nine tenths are singletons. The source material was peripheral blood. These receptors were taken from a woman in her sixties with active or convalescent COVID-19. The CDR3 runs from the conserved cysteine through the conserved F or W. The D gene is left open where the match is weak. Some rows have no size entry. The others give once, few or many, or a class for an expanded clone.

J	D	size	V	DNA	CDR3
TRBJ2-6	.	.	TRBV21-1	TGTGCCAGCAGCCGCCGGGACAGGCGAGATGGGGCCAACGTCCTGACTTTC	CASSRRDRRDGANVLTF
TRBJ2-7	TRBD2	.	TRBV7-9	TGTGCCAGCAGCAGATCTAGCGGGGGCTACGAGCAGTACTTC	CASSRSSGGYEQYF
TRBJ2-2	.	.	TRBV18	TGTGCCAGCTCACCCAGATTACAGACGAACACCGGGGAGCTGTTTTTT	CASSPRLQTNTGELFF
TRBJ2-1	TRBD2	.	TRBV19	TGTGCCAGTAGTCTCAACAGCGGGGGGATCTACAATGAGCAGTTCTTC	CASSLNSGGIYNEQFF
TRBJ2-2	.	few	TRBV19	TGTGCCAGTAGTATCGGACAGTCGACGAACACCGGGGAGCTGTTTTTT	CASSIGQSTNTGELFF
TRBJ2-3	TRBD2	.	TRBV7-2	TGTGCCAGCAGCTTACAAAGCGGGGGGGATGCAGATACGCAGTATTTT	CASSLQSGGDADTQYF
TRBJ2-3	TRBD2	.	TRBV6-5	TGTGCCAGCATTAGCGGGGGCGCTAGCACAGATACGCAGTATTTT	CASISGGASTDTQYF
TRBJ2-3	TRBD2	once	TRBV9	TGTGCCAGCAGCCCCATCGGGCTAGCGGGGGCCCGAGACACAGATACGCAGTATTTT	CASSPIGLAGARDTDTQYF
TRBJ1-6	TRBD1	.	TRBV23-1	TGCGCCAGCAGTCAATCGCAGGGGGCAGTTTGCTATAATTCACCCCTCCACTTT	CASSQSQGAVCYNSPLHF
TRBJ1-1	TRBD1	.	TRBV18	TGTGCCAGCTCCTCGGGTCGGACAGGGGCCACTGAAGCTTTCTTT	CASSSGRTGATEAFF
TRBJ1-1	TRBD1	.	TRBV6-5	TGTGCCAGCAGTTCGGGACAGGGTTATGAAGCTTTCTTT	CASSSGQGYEAFF
TRBJ1-3	TRBD1	.	TRBV6-5	TGTGCCAGCAGTTACTCGGCAGGGGGCTCTGGAAACACCATATATTTT	CASSYSAGGSGNTIYF
TRBJ2-3	TRBD2	.	TRBV2	TGTGCCAGCCGGACTAGGCTCACAGATACGCAGTATTTT	CASRTRLTDTQYF
TRBJ1-1	.	few	TRBV19	TGTGCCAGTATGAAGTCGGGGGGCACTGAAGCTTTCTTT	CASMKSGGTEAFF
TRBJ2-1	TRBD1	once	TRBV12-5	TGTGCTAGTGGTTGGGGGACAGGAGGAAACAATGAGCAGTTCTTC	CASGWGTGGNNEQFF
TRBJ2-7	TRBD2	once	TRBV2	TGTGCCAGCAGCGCCGGGACTAACTACGAGCAGTACTTC	CASSAGTNYEQYF
TRBJ2-7	TRBD1	many	TRBV11-1	TGTGCCAGCAGCTCCACGGGACAGGGGATCTACGAGCAGTACTTC	CASSSTGQGIYEQYF
TRBJ2-7	.	.	TRBV7-2	TGTGCCAGCAGCTTAGGGACAGTCTACGAGCAGTACTTC	CASSLGTVYEQYF
TRBJ1-1	.	.	TRBV4-3	TGCGCCAGCAGCCAAGATCTACAGGGATGGACTGAAGCTTTCTTT	CASSQDLQGWTEAFF
TRBJ2-7	.	.	TRBV19	TGTGCCAGTAGTACCTCGTTACAGAACGAGCAGTACTTC	CASSTSLQNEQYF
TRBJ2-3	.	.	TRBV7-2	TGTGCCAGCAGCTATTCCATAGCGGCTAGCACAGATACGCAGTATTTT	CASSYSIAASTDTQYF
TRBJ1-2	TRBD1	.	TRBV11-2	TGTGCCAGCAGGATATCGACAGGGGCCGACTATGGCTACACCTTC	CASRISTGADYGYTF
TRBJ2-7	TRBD1	.	TRBV19	TGTGCCACCAGAAGGGGGCCCGACTACGAGCAGTACTTC	CATRRGPDYEQYF